This entry is about one T cell receptor (beta chain). This clone appeared a single time. Its antigen is not yet known. No base quality information exists; no much larger clone differs at one position. Whole blood was collected in K2EDTA tubes by collaborating institutions according to the institutions' own protocols. For TCRbeta analysis, collaborators shipped samples in one of three forms: frozen whole blood, isolated PBMCs, or DNA extracted from either of those sample types. This specimen comes from a study of blood T cell repertoires in COVID-19 (dated by TCRdb to 2018 to 2020). A note on the overall study: Samples from collaborators originated in the United States, Italy and Spain and spanned both the acute and convalescent phases of COVID-19. The dataset comprised deeply sampled blood TCRbeta repertoires from subjects exposed to, actively infected with, or recovered from COVID-19. The repertoires were made available in a free public database intended to serve as a resource for research on the immune response to SARS-CoV-2. The prospective study material was composed of cDNA or gDNA derived from T cells, B-cell-depleted T cells, or PBMCs. A de-identified subject ID, COVID-19 status, age in years and sex were almost always included in the sample metadata. The samples were drawn from the first 160 participants of the ongoing ImmuneRACE study and from 1,254 subjects provided by 6 global collaborators. Where available, HLA class I and class II types were taken from metadata supplied by the sample provider and were not determined by assay-based typing.

On the study overall, not on this receptor specifically: How much clinical and demographic metadata was included differed by source and by participant, and the metadata was provided uncurated.

There are 14 amino acids in the CDR3, from cysteine to phenylalanine inclusive. Of the read, only the CDR3 DNA is kept; its 42 bases are in frame from base 1. At the junction V is shortened by 3 bases and J by 4 bases, with 12 bases in between. The germline V gene yields ENHRY for CDR1 and SYGVKD for CDR2. The immunoSEQ Assay, a bias-controlled multiplex PCR, was used to amplify TCRbeta CDR3 regions from genomic DNA. Under the source paper's analysis protocol: The number of nucleated cells in each sample was estimated by amplification of reference gene primers within the assay. To quantify the absolute abundance of each unique TCRbeta CDR3 rearrangement, sequence reads were collapsed and filtered. For each sample, productive Simpson clonality was calculated as the square root of Simpson's diversity index over productive rearrangements. Not all clones reach the TCRdb copy of this immuneACCESS table, which keeps in-frame sequences only. Checked studies attribute under half of the gap to unresolved V genes and leave the rest unexplained. From that table come the V and J calls and clone size; the DNA was used to work out D and trimming. Within this sample are about 83,000 clones, with more than 70% of them counted one time only. Over 20% of the sample is taken by the ten largest.

The chain joins TRBV10-3 to TRBJ1-2, with the identity of the D gene unclear. Sequences were obtained from peripheral blood. This TCR was sampled from an elderly woman in a cohort sampled during active or convalescent COVID-19. The sequenced DNA: TGTGCCATCAGTGAAATTCGGGGTAGCTATGGCTACACCTTC. It codes for CAISEIRGSYGYTF.